This record concerns one TCR beta chain sequence. There were TCR beta CDR3 regions amplified from RNA transcripts. A set of HTBI primers served as the primers for a first-round RT-PCR of the TCR CDR3. MiXCR, applied by TCRdb to the multiplex PCR reads, yields one record per CDR3 protein. The profile shows some 360,000 distinct CDR3 sequences, about a sixth of them singletons. Patients with uncontrolled infections, other autoimmune diseases, pregnancy or lactation were excluded. Diagnostic decisions used clinical symptoms, serum thyroxine and TRAb, thyroid ultrasound and orbital computed tomography. This entry belongs to a study of T cells in Graves' hyperthyroidism and ophthalmopathy. The germline V gene encodes CDR1 MNHNS and CDR2 SASEGT. The CDR3 sequence is 14 residues long. V was pared by 9 bases and J by 2 bases, with 16 bases between.

What was sequenced was blood. The TCR was taken from a woman in her thirties or forties with Graves' ophthalmopathy. This chain links TRBV6-1 with TRBJ1-2, with D perhaps TRBD1 (5 bases). The CDR3 loop is CARVLLGGNYGYTF. The DNA for the CDR3 is TGTGCCAGGGTTTTGCTGGGGGGAAACTATGGCTACACCTTC.